Listed below are T cell receptor beta chains from one sample, sequenced in a study of T cell responses to AZD1222 COVID-19 vaccine. Assay used: immunoSEQ multiplex PCR; TCRdb lists only in-frame clones, some missing. This table has approximately 130,000 clones, 80% to 90% appearing once. Source: peripheral blood, taken 28 days after the second AZD1222 dose. These receptors originate from an adult who received the AZD1222 COVID-19 vaccine. Each CDR3 is given with its conserved first and last residue. The D gene is left open where the match is weak. Clone size is stated in some rows and not others, as once, few, many or a class when expanded.

TRBV19	TRBD1	NA	TRBJ2-2	TGTGCCACCGATACAGGGGCCATGAACACCGGGGAGCTGTTTTTT	CATDTGAMNTGELFF
TRBV3-1/TRBV3-2	NA	NA	TRBJ1-2	TGTGCCAGCAGCCAAGAGGGGTCGGACTATGGCTACACCTTC	CASSQEGSDYGYTF
TRBV18	NA	NA	TRBJ1-1	TGTGCCAGCTCACAACAACGACGGGGGGTCGACACTGAAGCTTTCTTT	CASSQQRRGVDTEAFF
TRBV19	NA	NA	TRBJ1-5	TGTGCCAGTAGTATAGCCCCTTATCAGCCCCAGCATTTT	CASSIAPYQPQHF
TRBV6-5	TRBD1	NA	TRBJ1-1	TGTGCCAGCAGTCCCGGACAGGGGACGAACACTGAAGCTTTCTTT	CASSPGQGTNTEAFF
TRBV19	NA	NA	TRBJ2-7	TGTGCCAGTAGTATAGGTTCCAGCTCCTACGAGCAGTACTTC	CASSIGSSSYEQYF
TRBV7-9	NA	once	TRBJ2-1	TGTGCCAGCAGCTTAGTCCCGGGAGCTAGGTTCTTC	CASSLVPGARFF
TRBV5-1	NA	NA	TRBJ1-2	TGCGCCAGCAGGGAGCAGAGAGCTAACTATGGCTACACCTTC	CASREQRANYGYTF
TRBV6-5	NA	NA	TRBJ2-1	TGTGCCAGCACCCCGGGGGTGGGTTACAATGAGCAGTTCTTC	CASTPGVGYNEQFF
TRBV7-2	NA	NA	TRBJ2-5	TGTGCCAGCAGCTTAGTTTTTTTCCAAGAGACCCAGTACTTC	CASSLVFFQETQYF
TRBV19	NA	few	TRBJ1-2	TGTGCCAGTAGTATAGCGGGATACAGGGACGTCTATGGCTACACCTTC	CASSIAGYRDVYGYTF
TRBV15	NA	NA	TRBJ1-5	TGTGCCACCAGCAGCGAGGAGAACAAAGGGGTTCAGCCCCAGCATTTT	CATSSEENKGVQPQHF
TRBV5-5	TRBD1	NA	TRBJ1-4	TGTGCCAGCAGCTTGGGGTGGGGGACAGTTAATGAAAAACTGTTTTTT	CASSLGWGTVNEKLFF
TRBV21-1	NA	few	TRBJ2-3	TGTGCCAGCAGCAAAGCGAGCAGATATAGCACAGATACGCAGTATTTT	CASSKASRYSTDTQYF
TRBV4-2	NA	NA	TRBJ2-3	TGTGCCAGCAGCCAAGGCTCCGGCGGGGCGGACTATTTCACAGATACGCAGTATTTT	CASSQGSGGADYFTDTQYF
TRBV7-2	NA	NA	TRBJ2-5	TGTGCCAGCAGCAAACCCGGGGCTGAGAAGACCCAGTACTTC	CASSKPGAEKTQYF
TRBV6-5	NA	NA	TRBJ2-6	TGTGCCAGCAGTTACTCAGGGATTCCTGGGGCCAACGTCCTGACTTTC	CASSYSGIPGANVLTF
TRBV12-3/TRBV12-4	NA	NA	TRBJ1-1	TGTGCCAGCAGTTTGGCACAGAACACTGAAGCTTTCTTT	CASSLAQNTEAFF
TRBV6-2/TRBV6-3	NA	NA	TRBJ2-7	TGTGCCAGCAGTTACGTCGACCTGGGACGCCGGAGCTACGAGCAGTACTTC	CASSYVDLGRRSYEQYF
TRBV7-2	NA	NA	TRBJ2-3	TGTGCCAGCAGCTTAACCCGGACAGTTCCGACGCAGTATTTT	CASSLTRTVPTQYF
TRBV19	TRBD1	once	TRBJ1-2	TGTGCCAGTCGTGACGCCGACACAGGGGACTATGGCTACACCTTC	CASRDADTGDYGYTF